The 28 T cell receptor beta chains reported below all come from one sample, sequenced in a study of PD-1 blockade in classical Hodgkin lymphoma. As for time point: cycle 4 day 1 (C4D1), after more than five weeks of nivolumab. No patient escaped relapse after autologous stem cell transplantation, and brentuximab vedotin exposure varied. Data came from immunoSEQ multiplex PCR; TCRdb stores just in-frame clones and leaves some out. The sample lists roughly 28,000 clones, roughly 87% occurring once. The source material was peripheral blood mononuclear cells (PBMCs), sampled before the fourth cycle of nivolumab. The receptors originated from a human donor with classical Hodgkin lymphoma.

V usage is TRBV5-4 and J usage is TRBJ2-6; D gene unclear. Germline V lookup: CDR1 SGHNT, CDR2 YYREEE (reference sequence). V was trimmed by 6 bases and J by 0 bases, leaving 7 bases between them. The CDR3 runs to 14 residues. The CDR3: CASTFSSGANVLTF. Here the CDR3 DNA reads TGTGCCAGCACCTTCTCCTCTGGGGCCAACGTCCTGACTTTC.

The chain has TRBV6-6 and TRBJ1-5, with TRBD1 matching over 7 bases. The CDR3 totals 14 residues. V dropped 5 bases and J dropped 2; count of bases not matched to a gene: 3. Germline CDR1 is MNHNY and CDR2 is SVGAGI (reference sequence). The CDR3 here is CASSHRGGNQPQHF. The CDR3, as DNA: TGTGCCAGCAGTCACAGGGGAGGCAATCAGCCCCAGCATTTT.

This rearrangement joins TRBV5-4 to TRBJ1-1; D remains ambiguous. The germline gives CDR1 SGHNT, CDR2 YYREEE (reference sequence). Trimming stripped 4 bases from V and 0 bases from J, with 13 bases between. The CDR3 is 15 residues long. CDR3: CASSPAGSMNTEAFF. CDR3 nucleotides: TGTGCCAGCAGCCCCGCAGGCTCTATGAACACTGAAGCTTTCTTT. Looking up the rest from reference TRBV5-4 and TRBJ1-1 gives the full variable domain: ETGVTQSPTHLIKTRGQQVTLRCSSQSGHNTVSWYQQALGQGPQFIFQYYREEENGRGNFPPRFSGLQFPNYSSELNVNALELDDSALYLCASSPAGSMNTEAFFGQGTRLTVV.

The genes are TRBV5-5 and TRBJ2-2; TRBD1 matches at 7 bases. The CDR3 extends over 14 amino acids. The germline CDR1 and CDR2 sequences are SGHKS and YYEKEE (reference sequence). With V trimmed by 6 bases and J by 0 bases, 2 bases remained unmatched. CDR3 nucleotide sequence: TGTGCCAGCAACAGGGGCGCGAACACCGGGGAGCTGTTTTTT. The encoded protein is CASNRGANTGELFF.

This chain uses TRBV28 with TRBJ1-2; D is ambiguous. Trimming left V 2 bases short and J 0 bases short, with 4 bases between. Germline CDR1 is MDHEN and CDR2 is SYDVKM. The CDR3 extends over 13 amino acids. The CDR3 is CASSLAPNYGYTF. Written as DNA, the CDR3 is TGTGCCAGCAGTTTAGCCCCTAACTATGGCTACACCTTC.

The chain carries TRBV7-6 and TRBJ2-2; D is ambiguous. This CDR3 is built from 14 residues. Between the trimmed V and J ends, which lost 5 bases and 6 bases, there was a span of 13 bases. Germline V gene sequence: CDR1 SGHVS, CDR2 FNYEAQ. The CDR3 nucleotides are TGTGCCAGCAGCCACGACCGATACTCCGGGGAGCTGTTTTTT. It is translated as CASSHDRYSGELFF.

The V and J genes are TRBV18 and TRBJ1-1; D gene uncertain. Deletions cut 4 bases from V and 6 bases from J, with 18 bases between. The CDR3 has 15 amino acids. Germline CDR1 KGHSH, CDR2 LQKENI. As DNA, the CDR3 is TGTGCCAGCTCACTAACAGCCCAGGAAGTGTCTGAAGCTTTCTTT. This encodes CASSLTAQEVSEAFF.

This clone came up once. This chain joins TRBV11-2 and TRBJ2-1, with 9 nucleotides matching TRBD1. V trimming: 0 bases; J trimming: 3 bases; junction bases outside the gene matches: 6. The CDR3 runs 17 residues. Germline CDR1 is SGHAT and CDR2 is FQNNGV. CDR3 sequence: CASSLDQGQGNYNEQFF. CDR3 bases: TGTGCCAGCAGCTTAGACCAGGGACAGGGTAACTACAATGAGCAGTTCTTC.

The chain links TRBV5-8 to TRBJ2-7; TRBD1 matches 8 bases. V shed 0 bases, J shed 0 bases, and the junction held 5 bases outside the gene matches. CDR1 and CDR2 (germline): SGHTS, YDEGEE. The CDR3 has 16 residues. The chain's CDR3 is CASSLAGGYRSYEQYF. Here the CDR3 DNA reads TGTGCCAGCAGCTTGGCAGGGGGCTACCGCTCCTACGAGCAGTACTTC.

This clone was counted between two and nine times. The chain carries TRBV19 and TRBJ1-5; D is unclear. This CDR3 is built from 15 residues. Trimming left V 6 bases short and J 1 base short, with 13 bases between. CDR1 is LNHDA and CDR2 is SQIVND in the germline V gene (reference sequence). The CDR3 is CASRDLLGSNQPQHF. The CDR3 DNA reads TGTGCCAGTAGGGACCTTTTGGGGAGCAATCAGCCCCAGCATTTT.

The chain couples TRBV28 to TRBJ2-5, with 13 nucleotides matching TRBD2. There are 17 residues in the CDR3. V shed 5 bases, J shed 5 bases, and the junction held 11 bases outside the gene matches. From germline, CDR1 is MDHEN and CDR2 SYDVKM. CDR3 amino acids: CASSTVGLAGFGETQYF. For the CDR3, the DNA is TGTGCCAGCAGTACAGTGGGACTAGCGGGGTTCGGCGAGACCCAGTACTTC.

This rearrangement joins TRBV12-5 to TRBJ2-3, with D maybe TRBD1 (6 bases). Germline lookup yields CDR1 LGHNT and CDR2 FRNRAP. This CDR3 has 16 residues. Trimming removed 5 bases at V and 0 bases at J, with 15 bases between. Here the CDR3 DNA reads TGTGCTAGTGGTCCTGGGGGCAGCAGAAGCACAGATACGCAGTATTTT. Amino acids: CASGPGGSRSTDTQYF.

V is TRBV2 and J is TRBJ1-1; D is unresolved. Germline V lookup: CDR1 SNHLY, CDR2 FYNNEI. This CDR3 is built from 15 residues. V was shortened by 2 bases and J by 1 base, with 11 bases between the two germline ends. The CDR3 nucleotides read TGTGCCAGCAGTGAAACCCCCACGGAGAACACTGAAGCTTTCTTT. Translating gives CASSETPTENTEAFF.

This clone showed up just a few times. This chain uses TRBV6-4 with TRBJ2-5; 10 bases map to TRBD2. Germline CDR1 MRHNA, CDR2 SNTAGT. The CDR3 runs to 15 residues. The trim removed 3 bases at V and 5 bases at J, leaving 6 bases unmatched. CDR3 region: CASSELAGGTETQYF. DNA of the CDR3: TGTGCCAGCAGTGAATTAGCGGGGGGAACGGAGACCCAGTACTTC.

CDR3 sequence (DNA): TGTGCCAGCAGCCCTCGATACCCCTACGAGCAGTACTTC. Translating it yields CASSPRYPYEQYF. The chain uses TRBV5-6 and TRBJ2-7; D unresolved. The germline V and J ends were trimmed by 4 bases and 2 bases, with 10 bases remaining between them. Germline V lookup: CDR1 SGHDT, CDR2 YYEEEE. The CDR3 contains 13 residues.

This clone was observed a handful of times. Within the sample, other DNA sequences also encode this same CDR3. The chain is built from TRBV29-1 and TRBJ1-4, with a possible D match to TRBD1 (6 bases). V was cut by 4 bases and J by 8 bases, with 17 bases left in between. CDR1 SQVTM and CDR2 ANQGSEA come from the germline V gene. The CDR3 contains 14 residues. The CDR3 spells CSVVWGTGGEKLFF. In DNA form, the CDR3 reads TGCAGCGTTGTTTGGGGCACGGGGGGCGAAAAACTGTTTTTT. Supplemented by reference TRBV29-1 and TRBJ1-4, the full variable domain reads SAVISQKPSRDICQRGTSLTIQCQVDSQVTMMFWYRQQPGQSLTLIATANQGSEATYESGFVIDKFPISRPNLTFSTLTVSNMSPEDSSIYLCSVVWGTGGEKLFFGSGTQLSVL.

The V and J genes are TRBV29-1 and TRBJ2-2; 8 positions match TRBD1. Per germline, CDR1 SQVTM and CDR2 ANQGSEA. This CDR3 spans 10 amino acids. The CDR3 sequence: CGGQVGELFF. CDR3 DNA sequence: TGCGGGGGACAGGTCGGGGAGCTGTTTTTT.

The chain uses TRBV4-3 and TRBJ1-5, with D possibly TRBD1 on 5 matching bases. The germline gives CDR1 LGHNA, CDR2 YSLEER. CDR3 length equals 13 residues. V was cut by 1 base and J by 7 bases, with 8 bases left in between. The CDR3 is CASSQARGQPQHF. The CDR3 nucleotides read TGCGCCAGCAGCCAAGCGAGGGGACAGCCCCAGCATTTT.

The count of this clone is one. The chain employs TRBV5-6 and TRBJ2-7; tentatively, D is TRBD2 (5 bases). Germline CDR1 and CDR2: SGHDT and YYEEEE. This CDR3 contains 14 residues. The ends were cut back, 1 base at V and 3 bases at J, with 11 bases in the middle. The DNA for the CDR3 is TGTGCCAGCAGCTTGAAAGGGAGTAGCTACGAGCAGTACTTC. Its protein product is CASSLKGSSYEQYF.

This clone has a single count. This chain connects TRBV4-1 to TRBJ1-2; D ambiguous. Germline CDR1 is MGHRA and CDR2 is YSYEKL. The CDR3 loop spans 14 amino acids. V dropped 0 bases and J dropped 4 bases, with 9 bases sitting between them. CDR3 amino acids: CASSQDQAFYGYTF. Written as DNA, the CDR3 is TGCGCCAGCAGCCAAGATCAGGCCTTCTATGGCTACACCTTC.

The V and J genes are TRBV6-5 and TRBJ2-5, with D maybe TRBD1 (6 bases). CDR3 length: 15 residues. Germline values: CDR1 MNHEY, CDR2 SVGAGI. The V and J ends lost 8 bases and 4 bases respectively, with 20 bases between them. CDR3 DNA: TGTGCCAGCGGCTCACCGGGACACCTGGGAGAGACCCAGTACTTC. Residues: CASGSPGHLGETQYF.

The gene calls are TRBV19 and TRBJ2-7, with D hard to call. The CDR3 covers 15 residues. Germline assignment: CDR1 LNHDA and CDR2 SQIVND (reference sequence). V lost 2 bases and J lost 1, with 12 bases in between. In nucleotides, the CDR3 is TGTGCCAGTAGTATAACGGGCGGTGGTTCCTACGAGCAGTACTTC. This encodes CASSITGGGSYEQYF.

The rearrangement joins TRBV27 to TRBJ2-3, with D possibly being TRBD2 (5 bases). Between the trimmed V and J ends, which lost 4 bases and 2 bases, there was a span of 10 bases. Germline values: CDR1 MNHEY, CDR2 SMNVEV (reference sequence). CDR3 length: 14 residues. The DNA for the CDR3 is TGTGCCAGCAGTTCTCGGGAATCCACAGATACGCAGTATTTT. This codes for CASSSRESTDTQYF.

The chain is built from TRBV27 and TRBJ2-7, with D unresolved. V lost 1 base and J 6 bases, leaving 13 bases between the germline ends. CDR3 length: 14 amino acids. Germline V gene lookup returns CDR1 MNHEY and CDR2 SMNVEV (reference sequence). The CDR3 loop reads CASSLLWGSGEQYF. The CDR3 coding sequence is TGTGCCAGCAGTTTATTGTGGGGATCGGGCGAGCAGTACTTC.

The chain uses TRBV28 and TRBJ2-2, with D perhaps TRBD1 (6 bases). The length of the CDR3 is 18 residues. The germline V gene has CDR1 MDHEN and CDR2 SYDVKM. V was cut by 3 bases and J by 1 base, with 18 bases left in between. Here the CDR3 reads CASSFGRQGLRNTGELFF. The DNA for the CDR3 is TGTGCCAGCAGTTTTGGTCGTCAGGGGTTGCGGAACACCGGGGAGCTGTTTTTT.

By sample share, this clone is medium-sized. The CDR3 nucleotides are TGTGCCAGCAGCCAGAACTCCGGGGGCAATCAGCCCCAGCATTTT. Translated, it gives CASSQNSGGNQPQHF. The J gene is TRBJ1-5, the V gene TRBV27; D gene ambiguous. This CDR3 is 15 amino acids long. The germline CDR1 and CDR2 sequences are MNHEY and SMNVEV (reference sequence). Trimming removed 6 bases at V and 2 bases at J, with 14 bases between.

V is TRBV2 and J is TRBJ2-3, with TRBD2 identical over 7 bases. The germline gives CDR1 SNHLY, CDR2 FYNNEI. With V trimmed by 7 bases and J by 2 bases, 21 bases remained unmatched. The CDR3 runs to 19 residues. The CDR3 DNA follows: TGTGCCAGCACCTTCCTGACGTGGGGGGGAGGAAAAGTCACAGATACGCAGTATTTT. It is translated as CASTFLTWGGGKVTDTQYF. The full variable domain, in which reference TRBV2 and TRBJ2-3 provide the parts outside the CDR3, is EPEVTQTPSHQVTQMGQEVILRCVPISNHLYFYWYRQILGQKVEFLVSFYNNEISEKSEIFDDQFSVERPDGSNFTLKIRSTKLEDSAMYFCASTFLTWGGGKVTDTQYFGPGTRLTVL.

In its sample, this clone was seen a few times. The rearrangement links TRBV10-3 to TRBJ1-4; the D is unclear. The CDR3 loop spans 14 amino acids. Per germline, CDR1 ENHRY and CDR2 SYGVKD. V was trimmed by 3 bases and J by 2 bases, leaving 7 bases between them. Written as DNA, the CDR3 is TGTGCCATCAGTGACCCCACTACTAATGAAAAACTGTTTTTT. It encodes CAISDPTTNEKLFF.